What follows is one TCR beta chain and its context. The data were obtained in a study of cytomegalovirus exposure and HLA in healthy donors. Germline loops: CDR1 SGHRS, CDR2 YFSETQ. This CDR3 has 14 amino acids. The ends were cut back, 4 bases at V and 3 bases at J, with 14 bases in the middle. The PCR was carried out with 60 Vbeta primers and 13 Jbeta primers. Sequenced by immunoSEQ multiplex PCR; TCRdb stores in-frame clones only, minus some. The profile shows fewer than 130,000 clones, around four fifths of them singletons. The rearrangement links TRBV5-1 to TRBJ2-7, with D uncertain. The specimen was PBMCs. The TCR sequence derives from a woman aged 55-75 years in good health and CMV-seropositive. The CDR3 sequence: CASSPALGGYEQYF. CDR3 coding DNA: TGCGCCAGCAGCCCGGCTCTAGGCGGCTACGAGCAGTACTTC.